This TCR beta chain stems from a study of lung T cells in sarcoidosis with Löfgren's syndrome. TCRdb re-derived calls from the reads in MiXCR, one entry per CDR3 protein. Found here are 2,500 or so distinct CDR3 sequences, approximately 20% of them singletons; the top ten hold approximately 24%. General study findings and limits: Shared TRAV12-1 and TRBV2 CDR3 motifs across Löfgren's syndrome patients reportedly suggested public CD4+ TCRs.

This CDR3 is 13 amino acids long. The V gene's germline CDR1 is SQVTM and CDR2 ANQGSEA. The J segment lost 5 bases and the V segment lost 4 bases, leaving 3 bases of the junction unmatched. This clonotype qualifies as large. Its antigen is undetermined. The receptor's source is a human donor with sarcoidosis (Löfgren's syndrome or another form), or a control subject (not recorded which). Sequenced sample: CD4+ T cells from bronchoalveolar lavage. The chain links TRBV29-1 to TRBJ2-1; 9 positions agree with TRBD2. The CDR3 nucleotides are TGCAGCGTTGGAACTAGCGGGCACAATGAGCAGTTCTTC. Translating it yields CSVGTSGHNEQFF.